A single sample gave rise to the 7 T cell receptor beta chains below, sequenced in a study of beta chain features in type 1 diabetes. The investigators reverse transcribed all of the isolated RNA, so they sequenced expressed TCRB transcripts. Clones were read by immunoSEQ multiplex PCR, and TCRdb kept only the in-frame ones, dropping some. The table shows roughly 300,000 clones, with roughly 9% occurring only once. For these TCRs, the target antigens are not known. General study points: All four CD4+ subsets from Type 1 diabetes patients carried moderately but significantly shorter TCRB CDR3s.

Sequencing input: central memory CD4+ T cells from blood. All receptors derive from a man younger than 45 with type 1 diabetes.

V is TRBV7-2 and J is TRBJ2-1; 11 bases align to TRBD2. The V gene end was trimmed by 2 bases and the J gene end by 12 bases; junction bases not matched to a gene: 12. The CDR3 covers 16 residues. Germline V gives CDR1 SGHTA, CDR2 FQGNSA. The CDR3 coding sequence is TGTGCCAGCAGCTTACCCGGTGTAGCGGGGGGGCCTGGGCAGTTCTTC. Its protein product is CASSLPGVAGGPGQFF.

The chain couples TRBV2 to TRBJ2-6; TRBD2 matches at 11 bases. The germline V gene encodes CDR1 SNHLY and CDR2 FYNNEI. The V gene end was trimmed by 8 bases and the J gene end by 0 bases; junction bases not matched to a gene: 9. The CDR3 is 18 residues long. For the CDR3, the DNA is TGTGCCAGCTGTTCAACTAGCGGGGGTTACTCTGGGGCCAACGTCCTGACTTTC. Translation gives CASCSTSGGYSGANVLTF.

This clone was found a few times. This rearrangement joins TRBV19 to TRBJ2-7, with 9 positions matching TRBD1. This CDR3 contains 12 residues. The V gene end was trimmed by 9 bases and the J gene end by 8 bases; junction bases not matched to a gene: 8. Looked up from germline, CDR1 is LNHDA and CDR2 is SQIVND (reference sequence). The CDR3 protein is CASGQGPEKQYF. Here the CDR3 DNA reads TGTGCCAGCGGACAGGGGCCCGAGAAGCAGTACTTC.

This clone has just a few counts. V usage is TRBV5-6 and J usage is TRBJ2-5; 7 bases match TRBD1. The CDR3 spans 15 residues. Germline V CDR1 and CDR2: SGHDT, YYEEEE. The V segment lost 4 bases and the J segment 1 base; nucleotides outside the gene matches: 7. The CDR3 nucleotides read TGTGCCAGCAGCGAAACAGGGGATAGCCAAGAGACCCAGTACTTC. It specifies CASSETGDSQETQYF.

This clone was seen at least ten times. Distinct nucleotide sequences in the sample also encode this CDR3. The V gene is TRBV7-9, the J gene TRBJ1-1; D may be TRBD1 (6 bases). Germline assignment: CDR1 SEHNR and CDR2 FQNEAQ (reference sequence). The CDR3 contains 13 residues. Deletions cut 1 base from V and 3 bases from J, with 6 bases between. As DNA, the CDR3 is TGTGCCAGCAGCTTAGAGGGGGACACTGAAGCTTTCTTT. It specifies CASSLEGDTEAFF.

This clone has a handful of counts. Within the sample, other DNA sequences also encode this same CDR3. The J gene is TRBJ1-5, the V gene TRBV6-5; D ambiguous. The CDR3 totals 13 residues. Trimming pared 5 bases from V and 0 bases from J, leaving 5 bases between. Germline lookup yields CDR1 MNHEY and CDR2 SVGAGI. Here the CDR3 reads CASSLGSNQPQHF. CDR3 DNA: TGTGCCAGCAGTCTAGGTAGCAATCAGCCCCAGCATTTT.

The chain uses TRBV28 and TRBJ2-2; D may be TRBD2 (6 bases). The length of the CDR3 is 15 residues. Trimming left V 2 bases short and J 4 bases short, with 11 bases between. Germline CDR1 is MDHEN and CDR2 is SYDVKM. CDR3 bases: TGTGCCAGCAGTTTAGCCGGACTAATCACCGGGGAGCTGTTTTTT. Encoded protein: CASSLAGLITGELFF.